Sequencing of this TCR beta chain was carried out in a study of blood T cells in healthy people across ages. This clonotype has only a few counts. The antigen remains unidentified. V was clipped by 6 bases and J by 5 bases, with 17 bases between them. Germline V gene lookup returns CDR1 MRHNA and CDR2 SNTAGT. The CDR3 runs to 14 residues. For the second PCR, which ran for about 6 to 11 cycles, a sample-barcoded 5' primer and a J-beta primer mix were used. TCRdb ran MiXCR on the 5' RACE reads and lists one entry per CDR3 protein. The sample holds approximately 1.5 million distinct CDR3 sequences, 34% seen once. Broader study findings: A roughly linear fall in TCR beta diversity per million T cells was seen with increasing age.

Sample donors were healthy Caucasian individuals that came from Russia, aged about 6 to 100. Collection of approximately 9.3 milliliters of peripheral blood was performed for each donor. The clonotype originates from a woman in her thirties in good health. The chain combines TRBV6-4 with TRBJ2-7; D might be TRBD2 (5 bases). The sample comprised blood. DNA of the CDR3: TGTGCCAGCAGCAGAAATAGCGAGGCCAACGAGCAGTACTTC. It yields the protein CASSRNSEANEQYF.